The 20 T cell receptor beta chains below were found in one sample sequenced in a study of regulatory T cells in long-lasting Graves disease. Specified time point: newly diagnosed GD, antithyroid drugs for less than 3 months. PBMC-derived RNA was used for the TCR library. Arm-PCR with iRepertoire HTBI primers amplified the CDR3 regions for these TCR beta libraries. TCRdb passed the multiplex PCR reads through MiXCR, listing each CDR3 protein once. The sample has approximately 460,000 distinct CDR3 sequences, about 15% seen once. These records were also assigned to another study, of T cells in Graves' hyperthyroidism and ophthalmopathy.

Material: peripheral blood mononuclear cells (PBMCs), obtained at new diagnosis, from a patient treated with antithyroid drugs. The receptor source for this set is a woman between 25 and 40 years old with Graves disease.

There are a few counts of this clonotype. The rearrangement uses TRBV19 and TRBJ2-1; tentative D call: TRBD2 (5 bases). CDR3 size: 15 residues. Trimming cost V 8 bases and J 0 bases, with 14 bases left between them. CDR1 and CDR2 (germline): LNHDA, SQIVND (reference sequence). The CDR3 DNA follows: TGTGCCAGTCGCGGAGGCAGGAGCTCCTACAATGAGCAGTTCTTC. The encoded protein is CASRGGRSSYNEQFF.

The V gene is TRBV12-3 or TRBV12-4, the J gene TRBJ2-7; 7 nucleotides agree with TRBD1. There are 13 residues in the CDR3. Trimming at V came to 10 bases and at J to 5 bases, leaving 11 bases not matched to a gene. This CDR3 is CATRRQGSDEQYF. The CDR3 DNA reads TGTGCCACCAGGAGACAGGGATCGGACGAGCAGTACTTC.

In this sample, this clonotype turned up many times. V is TRBV30 and J is TRBJ2-7; D gene uncertain. The CDR3 extends over 15 amino acids. Deletions cut 5 bases from V and 7 bases from J, with 24 bases between. Germline V gene sequence: CDR1 GTSNPN, CDR2 SVGIG (reference sequence). The DNA for the CDR3 is TGTGCCTGGGGGCCTGCCCTCGACCTCCCATGGGAGCAGTACTTC. This sequence encodes CAWGPALDLPWEQYF.

This clonotype came up a few times. The V call is TRBV6-2 or TRBV6-3, the J call TRBJ2-2; no clear D. The ends were cut back, 10 bases at V and 6 bases at J, with 12 bases in the middle. Germline CDR1 MNHEY, CDR2 SVGEGT. The length of the CDR3 is 12 residues. CDR3 DNA sequence: TGTGCCACCAAAACCTGGGCCGGGGAGCTGTTTTTT. Translating gives CATKTWAGELFF.

The genes are TRBV11-2 and TRBJ1-1; 10 bases fit TRBD1. Germline CDR1 is SGHAT and CDR2 is FQNNGV. The CDR3 runs 15 residues. Losses at the gene ends were 2 bases for V and 5 bases for J; bases not matched to a gene: 5. CDR3 protein: CASSLHGTGATEAFF. In DNA, the CDR3 is TGTGCCAGCAGCTTACATGGGACAGGGGCGACTGAAGCTTTCTTT.

A few counts support this clonotype. The rearrangement uses TRBV5-1 and TRBJ2-1, with 8 bases fitting TRBD2. Germline V gives CDR1 SGHRS, CDR2 YFSETQ. V lost 7 bases, J lost 5 bases, and 8 bases stayed unmatched. The CDR3 loop spans 14 amino acids. This CDR3 is CASRTSGADNEQFF. The CDR3 bases are TGCGCCAGCCGTACTAGCGGAGCGGACAATGAGCAGTTCTTC.

This clonotype was counted once. V gene TRBV3-1 combines with J gene TRBJ2-3; TRBD2 matches at 13 bases. Germline CDR1 and CDR2: LGHDT and YNNKEL (reference sequence). The CDR3 runs 20 residues. With 8 bases clipped from V and 2 bases from J, the junction kept 19 bases outside the gene matches. CDR3: CASGPPRFKTSGRITDTQYF. The DNA of the CDR3 is TGTGCCAGCGGCCCCCCCCGGTTTAAGACTAGCGGGAGGATCACAGATACGCAGTATTTT.

This clonotype was detected ten times or more. The chain combines TRBV2 with TRBJ1-2; 8 nucleotides align to TRBD1. Germline-derived CDR1 and CDR2 are SNHLY and FYNNEI. Trimming removed 4 bases from V and 0 bases from J; junction bases left unmatched: 4. CDR3 length: 15 residues. The CDR3 region is CASSADRGANYGYTF. The CDR3 DNA is TGTGCCAGCAGTGCAGACAGGGGTGCTAACTATGGCTACACCTTC.

The chain links TRBV2 to TRBJ1-6, with D possibly TRBD1 on 5 matching bases. The V end was cut by 3 bases, the J end by 13 bases, with 10 bases between. CDR1 is SNHLY and CDR2 is FYNNEI in the germline V gene. The CDR3 covers 12 residues. The CDR3 sequence: CASSDSGVPLHF. The CDR3 DNA reads TGTGCCAGCAGTGACTCGGGGGTCCCCCTCCACTTT.

The CDR3 DNA reads as TGTGCCAGCAGCTTGATCAGCGGGAGAAACGAGCAGTACTTC. The encoded protein is CASSLISGRNEQYF. The chain recombines TRBV5-6 with TRBJ2-7; 8 bases match TRBD2. Germline V gene data show CDR1 as SGHDT and CDR2 as YYEEEE. Trimming took 1 base from V and 5 from J; bases not matched to a gene: 5. The length of the CDR3 is 14 residues. The full variable domain, with the rest looked up from reference TRBV5-6 and TRBJ2-7, is DAGVTQSPTHLIKTRGQQVTLRCSPKSGHDTVSWYQQALGQGPQFIFQYYEEEERQRGNFPDRFSGHQFPNYSSELNVNALLLGDSALYLCASSLISGRNEQYFGPGTRLTVT.

This clonotype was observed at least ten times. The gene calls are TRBV3-1 and TRBJ2-3; 7 positions match TRBD1. The CDR3 length is 15 residues. V shed 0 bases, J shed 1 base, and the junction held 1 base outside the gene matches. Germline CDR1 and CDR2: LGHDT and YNNKEL (reference sequence). The CDR3: CASSQEDRGTDTQYF. In DNA form, the CDR3 reads TGTGCCAGCAGCCAAGAAGACAGGGGCACAGATACGCAGTATTTT.

The chain links TRBV4-1 to TRBJ2-4; TRBD1 matches 7 bases. CDR1 is MGHRA, CDR2 YSYEKL, per germline. The CDR3 has 17 residues. The V gene end was trimmed by 3 bases and the J gene end by 0 bases; junction bases not matched to a gene: 8. Here the CDR3 reads CASSQILGQIAKNIQYF. The CDR3 DNA is TGCGCCAGCAGCCAGATTCTGGGACAGATAGCCAAAAACATTCAGTACTTC.

This clonotype was observed at least ten times. The CDR3 sequence: CASSSQAGSYEQYF. CDR3 coding DNA: TGTGCCAGCAGTTCTCAAGCGGGTTCCTACGAGCAGTACTTC. V gene TRBV28 combines with J gene TRBJ2-7, with TRBD2 as a possible D gene (6 bases). The V end was cut by 4 bases, the J end by 1 base, with 11 bases between. Germline V gene data show CDR1 as MDHEN and CDR2 as SYDVKM. The length of the CDR3 is 14 residues. The full variable domain, completed using reference TRBV28 and TRBJ2-7, is DVKVTQSSRYLVKRTGEKVFLECVQDMDHENMFWYRQDPGLGLRLIYFSYDVKMKEKGDIPEGYSVSREKKERFSLILESASTNQTSMYLCASSSQAGSYEQYFGPGTRLTVT.

At least ten counts were recorded for this clonotype. The chain recombines TRBV2 with TRBJ2-2; 8 nucleotides align to TRBD2. V was clipped by 4 bases and J by 5 bases; unmatched bases: 6. Per germline, CDR1 SNHLY and CDR2 FYNNEI. The CDR3 totals 15 residues. This chain's CDR3 is CASSGGTSGTGELFF. The DNA of the CDR3 is TGTGCCAGCAGTGGTGGGACTAGTGGAACCGGGGAGCTGTTTTTT. Full variable domain (remainder filled in from reference TRBV2 and TRBJ2-2): EPEVTQTPSHQVTQMGQEVILRCVPISNHLYFYWYRQILGQKVEFLVSFYNNEISEKSEIFDDQFSVERPDGSNFTLKIRSTKLEDSAMYFCASSGGTSGTGELFFGEGSRLTVL.

This clonotype was counted many times. The V call is TRBV7-6, the J call TRBJ2-1; 8 nucleotides match TRBD1. Germline assignment: CDR1 SGHVS and CDR2 FNYEAQ. V trimming: 5 bases; J trimming: 5 bases; junction bases outside the gene matches: 8. This CDR3 has 15 residues. The DNA for the CDR3 is TGTGCCAGCAGCCTACAGGGGGTAAGGAACAATGAGCAGTTCTTC. Translating gives CASSLQGVRNNEQFF.

There are many counts of this clonotype. The genes are TRBV28 and TRBJ1-5; D is uncertain. V lost 6 bases and J 0 bases, leaving 15 bases between the germline ends. This CDR3 comprises 16 residues. Germline lookup yields CDR1 MDHEN and CDR2 SYDVKM. The CDR3 is CASRFSGAGSNQPQHF. CDR3 coding DNA: TGTGCCAGCAGGTTCTCGGGTGCGGGTAGCAATCAGCCCCAGCATTTT.

This chain joins TRBV11-2 and TRBJ2-7; D perhaps matches TRBD2 (6 bases). With 5 bases removed from V and 3 bases from J, the gap between germline ends came to 17 bases. This CDR3 has 15 amino acids. Germline V gene lookup returns CDR1 SGHAT and CDR2 FQNNGV. The CDR3 is CASSAAAGSHYEQYF. CDR3 DNA: TGTGCCAGCAGCGCTGCGGCGGGATCCCACTACGAGCAGTACTTC.

Ten or more counts support this clonotype. The J gene is TRBJ2-7, the V gene TRBV6-2 or TRBV6-3, with 9 nucleotides matching TRBD1. CDR1 is MNHEY, CDR2 SVGEGT, per germline. With 2 bases clipped from V and 4 bases from J, the junction kept 6 bases outside the gene matches. The CDR3 covers 15 residues. CDR3 residues: CASSYGDRADYEQYF. The CDR3 region has the DNA TGTGCCAGCAGTTACGGGGACAGGGCGGATTACGAGCAGTACTTC.

In its sample, this clonotype was seen a few times. The J gene is TRBJ2-2, the V gene TRBV2; D is uncertain. V was trimmed by 3 bases and J by 8 bases, leaving 7 bases between them. Per germline, CDR1 SNHLY and CDR2 FYNNEI. The CDR3 has 12 residues. CDR3 sequence (DNA): TGTGCCAGCAGTGATAGGCCTGGGGAGCTGTTTTTT. This sequence encodes CASSDRPGELFF.

This clonotype was recorded at least ten times. The chain couples TRBV28 to TRBJ2-7; D not certain. The CDR3 extends over 14 amino acids. V gave up 3 bases and J gave up 0 bases, with 9 bases separating them. Germline V gene sequence: CDR1 MDHEN, CDR2 SYDVKM. The CDR3 sequence is CASSLWVGSYEQYF. CDR3 nucleotides: TGTGCCAGCAGTTTGTGGGTGGGCTCCTACGAGCAGTACTTC.